What follows are 10 T cell receptor beta chains derived from one specimen sequenced in a study of T cell changes during pregnancy in multiple sclerosis. The table came from immunoSEQ multiplex PCR; TCRdb's copy has only in-frame clones and leaves some out. This sample has fewer than 50,000 clones, with 92% found just once. Material: CD4+ T cells from peripheral blood mononuclear cells, obtained in the third trimester of pregnancy. These receptors came from a female donor with multiple sclerosis, enrolled in a pregnancy study.

The chain couples TRBV14 to TRBJ2-1, with TRBD1 as a possible D gene (6 bases). This CDR3 comprises 16 residues. Trimming left V 2 bases short and J 3 bases short, with 14 bases between. Per germline, CDR1 SGHDN and CDR2 FVKESK. The CDR3 loop reads CASSQLTGPLYNEQFF. The CDR3 coding sequence is TGTGCCAGCAGCCAATTGACAGGACCCCTCTACAATGAGCAGTTCTTC.

The J gene is TRBJ1-2, the V gene TRBV18, with TRBD1 as a possible D gene (5 bases). The CDR3 extends over 16 amino acids. V was clipped by 0 bases and J by 4 bases, with 15 bases between them. Germline values: CDR1 KGHSH, CDR2 LQKENI. CDR3 protein: CASSPPFAGSGYGYTF. In DNA, the CDR3 is TGTGCCAGCTCACCACCATTTGCAGGGTCTGGCTATGGCTACACCTTC.

In DNA form, the CDR3 reads TGTGCCAGCAGCCCAACGACAGGGGGGTATGGCAATCAGCCCCAGCATTTT. As protein: CASSPTTGGYGNQPQHF. The rearrangement links TRBV7-2 to TRBJ1-5; 9 bases line up with TRBD1. Losses at the gene ends were 5 bases for V and 2 bases for J; bases not matched to a gene: 10. The CDR3 is 17 amino acids. Germline CDR1 reads SGHTA; CDR2 reads FQGNSA.

The chain couples TRBV7-2 to TRBJ1-5, with D possibly TRBD1 on 6 matching bases. Germline values: CDR1 SGHTA, CDR2 FQGNSA. V lost 2 bases and J lost 5, with 10 bases in between. The CDR3 is made up of 14 amino acids. CDR3 coding DNA: TGTGCCAGCAGCTTACAGGGGTCGCATCAGCCCCAGCATTTT. Its protein product is CASSLQGSHQPQHF.

The chain has TRBV29-1 and TRBJ2-1, with TRBD2 identical over 9 bases. CDR3 length: 14 amino acids. Germline V gene data show CDR1 as SQVTM and CDR2 as ANQGSEA. Losses at the gene ends were 4 bases for V and 6 bases for J; bases not matched to a gene: 7. CDR3: CSVAPSGNGNEQFF. In nucleotides, the CDR3 is TGCAGCGTTGCCCCTAGCGGGAACGGCAATGAGCAGTTCTTC.

The chain joins TRBV2 to TRBJ1-1; TRBD1 is a possible D gene (6 bases). Trimming pared 2 bases from V and 0 bases from J, leaving 7 bases between. The germline gives CDR1 SNHLY, CDR2 FYNNEI. The CDR3 spans 14 residues. The CDR3 sequence: CASSEQGMNTEAFF. The CDR3 region has the DNA TGTGCCAGCAGTGAACAGGGGATGAACACTGAAGCTTTCTTT.

This clone appeared a few times. This chain links TRBV7-2 with TRBJ2-3, with TRBD2 matching over 8 bases. V shed 2 bases and J 1 base; nucleotides not matched to a gene: 5. CDR1 is SGHTA, CDR2 FQGNSA, per germline. CDR3 size: 16 residues. In DNA form, the CDR3 reads TGTGCCAGCAGCTTAAGCCCGGGAGGGGGCACAGATACGCAGTATTTT. Translating gives CASSLSPGGGTDTQYF.

The chain recombines TRBV2 with TRBJ2-3; D not resolved. Germline loops: CDR1 SNHLY, CDR2 FYNNEI. The CDR3 totals 14 residues. V was trimmed by 4 bases and J by 4 bases, leaving 12 bases between them. The CDR3 DNA sequence: TGTGCCAGCAGTGGAGGAAATGTAGCAGATACGCAGTATTTT. Its translation: CASSGGNVADTQYF.

In this sample, this clone turned up once. The chain couples TRBV13 to TRBJ1-1, with 10 bases that match TRBD1. The germline V gene has CDR1 PRHDT and CDR2 FYEKMQ (reference sequence). J lost 4 bases, V lost 3 bases, and 14 bases had no gene match. CDR3 length equals 18 residues. This CDR3 reads CASSLASRDRGLSTEAFF. Here the CDR3 DNA reads TGTGCCAGCAGCTTGGCGTCCCGGGACAGGGGACTGAGCACTGAAGCTTTCTTT.

V is TRBV28 and J is TRBJ2-7; 11 nucleotides align to TRBD1. Unmatched junction bases numbered 4, after V lost 4 bases and J lost 2 bases. Per germline, CDR1 MDHEN and CDR2 SYDVKM. The CDR3 has 15 amino acids. DNA of the CDR3: TGTGCCAGCAGTTGGACAGGGGGCGCACCCTACGAGCAGTACTTC. Translated: CASSWTGGAPYEQYF.